A selection of T cell receptor beta chains follows, all from one sample in a study of cytomegalovirus exposure and HLA in healthy donors. Some clones are missing from TCRdb's copy, which holds only in-frame ones; the method was immunoSEQ multiplex PCR. The sample shows approximately 97,000 clones, over 60% of them seen only once. The sample comprised PBMCs. The receptor set was obtained from a male donor in good health and CMV-seropositive. The CDR3 runs from the conserved cysteine through the conserved F or W. A D gene is named only where the DNA matches it firmly. Size is omitted from some rows. Given values are once, few, many or a class for expanded clones.

abundance	d_gene	v_gene	j_gene	CDR3aa	CDR3nt
.	.	TRBV29-1	TRBJ2-7	CSVEDKDTYEQYF	TGCAGCGTTGAAGACAAGGACACGTACGAGCAGTACTTC
.	.	TRBV5-1	TRBJ2-1	CASSLVTGNNEQFF	TGCGCCAGCAGCTTGGTTACAGGAAACAATGAGCAGTTCTTC
.	TRBD1	TRBV15	TRBJ1-5	CATSNRGSSQPQHF	TGTGCCACCAGCAACAGGGGTTCGAGTCAGCCCCAGCATTTT
.	.	TRBV19	TRBJ1-1	CASTGGTRNTEAFF	TGTGCCAGTACCGGTGGGACAAGGAACACTGAAGCTTTCTTT
.	TRBD2	TRBV18	TRBJ2-1	CASSPPTGTSLYEQFF	TGTGCCAGCTCACCGCCCACCGGGACTAGCTTATATGAGCAGTTCTTC
.	TRBD1	TRBV27	TRBJ2-7	CASSIQGAGFPYEQYF	TGTGCCAGCAGTATACAGGGGGCGGGTTTTCCCTACGAGCAGTACTTC
.	.	TRBV7-8	TRBJ2-1	CASSLVEVPPYNEQFF	TGTGCCAGCAGCTTAGTAGAGGTACCCCCTTACAATGAGCAGTTCTTC
.	.	TRBV28	TRBJ1-5	CASSPMGDFYSNQPQHF	TGTGCCAGCAGTCCTATGGGGGACTTTTATAGCAATCAGCCCCAGCATTTT
once	TRBD1	TRBV28	TRBJ1-5	CASSGTGGAHQPQHF	TGTGCCAGCAGTGGAACAGGGGGCGCTCATCAGCCCCAGCATTTT
.	.	TRBV6-5	TRBJ1-4	CASSLTAGNEKLFF	TGTGCCAGCAGTTTAACAGCCGGTAATGAAAAACTGTTTTTT
.	.	TRBV7-6	TRBJ2-1	CASSLGGGSYNEQFF	TGTGCCAGCAGCTTAGGGGGCGGATCCTACAATGAGCAGTTCTTC
.	.	TRBV28	TRBJ2-1	CASRVSGEQFF	TGTGCCAGCAGGGTTTCGGGGGAGCAGTTCTTC
.	.	TRBV19	TRBJ1-1	CASSIQEDTEAFF	TGTGCCAGTAGTATACAGGAGGACACTGAAGCTTTCTTT
.	.	TRBV29-1	TRBJ2-5	CSVQGYQETQYF	TGCAGCGTGCAGGGGTACCAAGAGACCCAGTACTTC
once	.	TRBV7-9	TRBJ2-2	CASSSGAGELFF	TGTGCCAGCAGCTCAGGGGCCGGGGAGCTGTTTTTT
.	TRBD1	TRBV28	TRBJ2-7	CASSKQGAGYEQYF	TGTGCCAGCAGCAAACAGGGGGCGGGGTACGAGCAGTACTTC
.	TRBD1	TRBV5-1	TRBJ2-7	CASTLTGGEQYF	TGCGCCAGCACCTTAACAGGGGGCGAGCAGTACTTC
.	.	TRBV7-2	TRBJ2-1	CASSWSRLGNEQFF	TGTGCCAGCAGCTGGAGTAGATTGGGCAATGAGCAGTTCTTC
.	.	TRBV30	TRBJ2-1	CAWSPQGNEQFF	TGTGCCTGGAGTCCACAGGGCAATGAGCAGTTCTTC
.	.	TRBV7-9	TRBJ2-1	CASSLEAPRGGNEQFF	TGTGCCAGCAGCTTAGAGGCCCCCAGGGGTGGCAATGAGCAGTTCTTC
.	TRBD2	TRBV6-5	TRBJ2-1	CASSWTSGRANEQFF	TGTGCCAGCAGTTGGACTAGCGGGAGGGCGAATGAGCAGTTCTTC
few	.	TRBV28	TRBJ2-5	CASSFRQETQYF	TGTGCCAGCAGTTTCCGCCAAGAGACCCAGTACTTC
.	.	TRBV7-8	TRBJ1-5	CASSLGGQPQHF	TGTGCCAGCAGCCTGGGGGGTCAGCCCCAGCATTTT
.	TRBD1	TRBV7-6	TRBJ2-2	CASSQDRTGELFF	TGTGCCAGCAGTCAGGACAGGACCGGGGAGCTGTTTTTT
.	TRBD1	TRBV28	TRBJ2-7	CASSLLTGHYEQYF	TGTGCCAGCAGTTTGTTGACAGGGCACTACGAGCAGTACTTC
.	TRBD2	TRBV7-3	TRBJ2-5	CASSLGTSGRETQYF	TGTGCCAGCAGCTTAGGCACTAGCGGGAGGGAGACCCAGTACTTC
.	TRBD1	TRBV28	TRBJ1-5	CASSLRDRSNQPQHF	TGTGCCAGCAGTTTAAGGGACAGGAGCAATCAGCCCCAGCATTTT
.	TRBD1	TRBV6-5	TRBJ2-7	CASRTGTVAYEQYF	TGTGCCAGCAGAACGGGGACAGTAGCTTACGAGCAGTACTTC
.	.	TRBV27	TRBJ2-3	CASSSFPIAAPASTDTQYF	TGTGCCAGCAGTTCCTTCCCCATCGCGGCCCCCGCTAGCACAGATACGCAGTATTTT
few	.	TRBV4-3	TRBJ1-1	CASSQGQRNTEAFF	TGCGCCAGCAGCCAGGGACAAAGGAACACTGAAGCTTTCTTT
.	TRBD2	TRBV7-7	TRBJ2-1	CASSSGLAGVGEQFF	TGTGCTAGCAGCTCGGGACTAGCGGGAGTCGGAGAGCAGTTCTTC
.	.	TRBV15	TRBJ1-6	CATSGSREDSPLHF	TGTGCCACCAGCGGATCCAGGGAAGATTCACCCCTCCACTTT
.	.	TRBV10-3	TRBJ1-3	CAISEGVGNTIYF	TGTGCCATCAGTGAAGGGGTTGGAAACACCATATATTTT
.	TRBD1	TRBV12-5	TRBJ1-5	CASGLGPRGHQPQHF	TGTGCTAGTGGTTTGGGCCCGAGGGGGCATCAGCCCCAGCATTTT
.	.	TRBV7-9	TRBJ1-2	CASSPSGTAVTF	TGTGCCAGCAGCCCTAGCGGGACGGCCGTTACCTTC